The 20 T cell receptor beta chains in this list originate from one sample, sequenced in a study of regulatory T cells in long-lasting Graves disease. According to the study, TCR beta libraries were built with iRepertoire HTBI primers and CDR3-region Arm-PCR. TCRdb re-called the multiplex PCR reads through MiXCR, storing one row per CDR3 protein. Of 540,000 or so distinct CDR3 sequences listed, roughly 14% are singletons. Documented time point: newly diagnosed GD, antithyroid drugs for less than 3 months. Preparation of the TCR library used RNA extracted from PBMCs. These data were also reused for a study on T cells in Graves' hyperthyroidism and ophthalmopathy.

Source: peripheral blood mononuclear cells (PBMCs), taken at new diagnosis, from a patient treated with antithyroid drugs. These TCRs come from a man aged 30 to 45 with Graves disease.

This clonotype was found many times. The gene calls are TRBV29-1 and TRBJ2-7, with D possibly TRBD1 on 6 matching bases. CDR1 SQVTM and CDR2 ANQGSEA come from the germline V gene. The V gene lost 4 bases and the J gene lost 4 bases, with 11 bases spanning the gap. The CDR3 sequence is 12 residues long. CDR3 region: CSVGTQGYEQYF. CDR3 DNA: TGCAGCGTTGGGACACAGGGTTACGAGCAGTACTTC.

The CDR3 region has the DNA TGCAGTGCTAGTAGGGACACCATATATTTT. This sequence encodes CSASRDTIYF. The chain uses TRBV20-1 and TRBJ1-3; D not resolved. The germline V and J ends were trimmed by 3 bases and 8 bases, with 5 bases remaining between them. The CDR3 runs 10 residues. Germline-derived CDR1 and CDR2 are DFQATT and SNEGSKA (reference sequence).

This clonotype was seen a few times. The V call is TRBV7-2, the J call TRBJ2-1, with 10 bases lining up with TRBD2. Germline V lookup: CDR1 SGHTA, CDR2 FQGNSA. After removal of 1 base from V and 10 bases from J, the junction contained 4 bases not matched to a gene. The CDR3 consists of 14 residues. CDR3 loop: CASSLEYSGREQFF. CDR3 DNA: TGTGCCAGCAGCTTAGAGTATAGCGGGAGGGAGCAGTTCTTC.

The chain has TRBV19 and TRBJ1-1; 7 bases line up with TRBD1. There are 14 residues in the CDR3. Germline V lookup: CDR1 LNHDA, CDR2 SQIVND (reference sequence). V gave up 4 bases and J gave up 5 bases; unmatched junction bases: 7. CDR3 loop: CASSTRGGRTEAFF. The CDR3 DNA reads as TGTGCCAGTAGTACCCGAGGGGGCCGTACTGAAGCTTTCTTT.

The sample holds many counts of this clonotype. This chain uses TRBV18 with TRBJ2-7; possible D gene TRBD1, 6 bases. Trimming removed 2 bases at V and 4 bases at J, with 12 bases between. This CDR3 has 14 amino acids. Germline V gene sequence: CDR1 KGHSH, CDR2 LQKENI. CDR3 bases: TGTGCCAGCTCACCAAGGGCGGACAGATACGAGCAGTACTTC. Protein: CASSPRADRYEQYF.

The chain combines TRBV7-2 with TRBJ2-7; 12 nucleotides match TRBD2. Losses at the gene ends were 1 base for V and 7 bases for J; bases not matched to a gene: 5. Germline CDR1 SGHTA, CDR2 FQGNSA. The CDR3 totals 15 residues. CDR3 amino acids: CASSLGLAGVFEQYF. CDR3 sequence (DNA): TGTGCCAGCAGCTTAGGACTAGCGGGAGTGTTTGAGCAGTACTTC. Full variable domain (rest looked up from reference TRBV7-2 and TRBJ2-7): GAGVSQSPSNKVTEKGKDVELRCDPISGHTALYWYRQSLGQGLEFLIYFQGNSAPDKSGLPSDRFSAERTGGSVSTLTIQRTQQEDSAVYLCASSLGLAGVFEQYFGPGTRLTVT.

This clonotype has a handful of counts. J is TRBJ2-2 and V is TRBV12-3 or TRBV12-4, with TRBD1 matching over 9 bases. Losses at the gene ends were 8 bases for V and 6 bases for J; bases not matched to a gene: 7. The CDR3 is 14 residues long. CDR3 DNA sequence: TGTGCCAGCCACCGGGACAGGGTCTCCGGGGAGCTGTTTTTT. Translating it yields CASHRDRVSGELFF.

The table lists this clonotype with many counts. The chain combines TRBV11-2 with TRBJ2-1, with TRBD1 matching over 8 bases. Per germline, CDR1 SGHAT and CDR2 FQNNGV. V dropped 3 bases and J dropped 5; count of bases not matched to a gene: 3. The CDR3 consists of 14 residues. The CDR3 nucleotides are TGTGCCAGCAGCTTCCGGGACAGGAACAATGAGCAGTTCTTC. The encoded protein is CASSFRDRNNEQFF.

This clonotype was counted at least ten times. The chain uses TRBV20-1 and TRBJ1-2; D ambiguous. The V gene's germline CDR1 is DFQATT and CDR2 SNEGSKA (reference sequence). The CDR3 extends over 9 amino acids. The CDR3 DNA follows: TGCAGCCAAATCTATGGCTACACCTTC. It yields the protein CSQIYGYTF.

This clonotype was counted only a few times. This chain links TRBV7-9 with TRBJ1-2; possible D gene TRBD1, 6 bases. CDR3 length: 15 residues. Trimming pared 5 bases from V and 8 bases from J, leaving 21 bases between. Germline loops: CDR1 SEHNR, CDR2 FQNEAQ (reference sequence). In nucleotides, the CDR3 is TGTGCCAGCAGCGGTGAGGGGGTCGAGATAGGCGGCTACACCTTC. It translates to CASSGEGVEIGGYTF.

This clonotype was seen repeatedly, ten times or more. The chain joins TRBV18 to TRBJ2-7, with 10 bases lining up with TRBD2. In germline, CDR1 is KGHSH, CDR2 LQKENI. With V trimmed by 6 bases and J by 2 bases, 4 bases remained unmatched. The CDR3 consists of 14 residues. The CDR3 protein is CASSGLAEAYEQYF. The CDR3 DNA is TGTGCCAGCTCCGGACTAGCGGAGGCCTACGAGCAGTACTTC.

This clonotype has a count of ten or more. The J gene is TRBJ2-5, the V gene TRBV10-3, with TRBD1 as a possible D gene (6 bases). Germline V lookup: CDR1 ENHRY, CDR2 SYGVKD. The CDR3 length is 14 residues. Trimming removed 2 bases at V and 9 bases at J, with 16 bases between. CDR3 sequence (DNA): TGTGCCATCAGTGAGGTACAGGGACCAGGGTCCCAGTACTTC. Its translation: CAISEVQGPGSQYF.

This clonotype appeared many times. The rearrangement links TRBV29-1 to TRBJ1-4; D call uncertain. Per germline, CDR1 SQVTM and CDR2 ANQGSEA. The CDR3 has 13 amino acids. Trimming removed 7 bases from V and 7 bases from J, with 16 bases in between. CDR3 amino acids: CSGTTPGSEKLFF. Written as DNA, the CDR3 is TGCAGCGGTACGACGCCGGGCAGTGAAAAACTGTTTTTT. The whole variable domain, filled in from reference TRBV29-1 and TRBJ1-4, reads SAVISQKPSRDICQRGTSLTIQCQVDSQVTMMFWYRQQPGQSLTLIATANQGSEATYESGFVIDKFPISRPNLTFSTLTVSNMSPEDSSIYLCSGTTPGSEKLFFGSGTQLSVL.

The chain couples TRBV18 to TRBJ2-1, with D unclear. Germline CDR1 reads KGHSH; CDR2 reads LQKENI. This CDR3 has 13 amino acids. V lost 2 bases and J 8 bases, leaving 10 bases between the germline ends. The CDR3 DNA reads TGTGCCAGCTCACCATCCCGAGGCGATGAGCAGTTCTTC. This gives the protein CASSPSRGDEQFF.

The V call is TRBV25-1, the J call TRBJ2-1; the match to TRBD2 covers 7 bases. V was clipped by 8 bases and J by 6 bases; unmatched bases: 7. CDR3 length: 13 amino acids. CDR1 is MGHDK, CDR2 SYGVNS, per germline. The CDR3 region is CASGWGGSNEQFF. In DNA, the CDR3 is TGTGCCAGCGGCTGGGGGGGATCCAATGAGCAGTTCTTC.

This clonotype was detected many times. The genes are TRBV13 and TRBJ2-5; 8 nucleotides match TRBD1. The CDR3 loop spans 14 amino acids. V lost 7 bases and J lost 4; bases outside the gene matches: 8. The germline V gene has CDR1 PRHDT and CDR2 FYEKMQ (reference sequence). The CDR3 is CASTPDRGGETQYF. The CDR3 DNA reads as TGTGCCAGCACACCTGACAGGGGAGGAGAGACCCAGTACTTC.

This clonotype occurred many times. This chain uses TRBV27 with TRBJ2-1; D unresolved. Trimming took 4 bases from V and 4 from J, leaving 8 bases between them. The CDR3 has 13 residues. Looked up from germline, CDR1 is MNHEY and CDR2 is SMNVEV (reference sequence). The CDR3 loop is CASSSHPYNEQFF. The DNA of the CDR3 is TGTGCCAGCAGTTCACATCCGTACAATGAGCAGTTCTTC.

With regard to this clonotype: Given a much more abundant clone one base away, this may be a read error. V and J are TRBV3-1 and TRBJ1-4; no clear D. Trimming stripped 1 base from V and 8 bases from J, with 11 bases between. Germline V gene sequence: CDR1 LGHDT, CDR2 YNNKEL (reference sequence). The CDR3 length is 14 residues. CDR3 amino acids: CASSQGTGREKLFF. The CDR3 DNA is TGTGCCAGCAGCCAAGGGACGGGCAGGGAAAAACTGTTTTTT.

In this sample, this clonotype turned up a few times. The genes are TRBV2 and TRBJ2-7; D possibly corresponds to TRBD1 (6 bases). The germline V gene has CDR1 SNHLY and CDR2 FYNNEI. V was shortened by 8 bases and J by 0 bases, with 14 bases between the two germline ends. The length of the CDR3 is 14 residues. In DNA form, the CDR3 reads TGTGCCAGCGAACAGGGAAGCGACTCCTACGAGCAGTACTTC. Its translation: CASEQGSDSYEQYF.

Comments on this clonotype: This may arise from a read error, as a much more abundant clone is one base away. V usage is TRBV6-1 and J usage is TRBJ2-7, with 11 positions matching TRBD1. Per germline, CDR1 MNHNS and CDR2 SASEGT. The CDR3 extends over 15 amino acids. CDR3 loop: CASSGKDRGLLELYF. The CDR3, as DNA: TGTGCCAGCAGTGGGAAGGACAGGGGGCTGCTCGAGCTGTACTTC.